The 10 T cell receptor beta chains listed next were all sequenced from one sample in a study of T cell repertoires in cytomegalovirus infection. TCRdb itself ran the reads through MiXCR, one entry per CDR3 protein. The table shows 450,000 to 600,000 distinct CDR3 sequences, with about 11% occurring only once. The source material was PBMCs. All receptors derive from a human donor in good health (CMV status not recorded). Some clones in this sample may be carry-over from other donors' samples.

This clonotype appeared many times. The chain carries TRBV7-3 and TRBJ2-1, with 11 bases that match TRBD2. The CDR3 runs to 17 residues. Looked up from germline, CDR1 is SGHTA and CDR2 is FQGTGA. J was trimmed by 2 bases and V by 5 bases; bases with no gene match: 8. CDR3 in amino acids: CASSPGGSGGAYNEQFF. CDR3 bases: TGTGCCAGCAGCCCCGGAGGTAGCGGGGGGGCCTACAATGAGCAGTTCTTC.

This clonotype was counted many times. This chain joins TRBV28 and TRBJ1-1; D gene ambiguous. This CDR3 spans 14 amino acids. Germline CDR1 and CDR2: MDHEN and SYDVKM. Trimming pared 1 base from V and 1 base from J, leaving 7 bases between. DNA of the CDR3: TGTGCCAGCAGTTTATCCACGGCGAACACTGAAGCTTTCTTT. This sequence encodes CASSLSTANTEAFF.

This clonotype was seen ten or more times. The chain is built from TRBV18 and TRBJ2-5; either TRBD1 or TRBD2 may supply D (5 bases each). Germline values: CDR1 KGHSH, CDR2 LQKENI. This CDR3 has 12 amino acids. The ends were cut back, 8 bases at V and 5 bases at J, with 12 bases in the middle. CDR3 protein: CASSPGRETQYF. DNA of the CDR3: TGTGCCAGCAGCCCGGGGCGGGAGACCCAGTACTTC. Together with reference TRBV18 and TRBJ2-5, the CDR3 gives the full variable domain: NAGVMQNPRHLVRRRGQEARLRCSPMKGHSHVYWYRQLPEEGLKFMVYLQKENIIDESGMPKERFSAEFPKEGPSILRIQQVVRGDSAAYFCASSPGRETQYFGPGTRLLVL.

Ten or more counts support this clonotype. DNA for the CDR3: TGTGCCAGCAGCTCCTTCCCGGGACAGGGATACGAGCAGTACTTC. Its translation: CASSSFPGQGYEQYF. The chain combines TRBV7-9 with TRBJ2-7; 9 bases match TRBD1. The ends lost 4 bases at V and 4 bases at J; junction bases unmatched: 8. From germline, CDR1 is SEHNR and CDR2 FQNEAQ (reference sequence). This CDR3 is built from 15 residues.

This clonotype was recorded a few times. The rearrangement uses TRBV10-3 and TRBJ2-7; either TRBD1 or TRBD2 may supply D (5 bases each). The CDR3 extends over 16 amino acids. Germline CDR1 ENHRY, CDR2 SYGVKD. Trimming removed 3 bases at V and 3 bases at J, with 18 bases between. CDR3 coding DNA: TGTGCCATCAGTGAAGCCGGGACCCAGGGCTACTACGAGCAGTACTTC. Its protein is CAISEAGTQGYYEQYF.

In this sample, this clonotype turned up many times. This chain links TRBV6-5 with TRBJ1-6; D uncertain. The CDR3 covers 15 residues. V was pared by 0 bases and J by 7 bases, with 10 bases between. Germline-derived CDR1 and CDR2 are MNHEY and SVGAGI. CDR3 in amino acids: CASSYSRTENSPLHF. The CDR3 nucleotides are TGTGCCAGCAGTTACTCGAGGACGGAAAATTCACCCCTCCACTTT.

Here the CDR3 DNA reads TGCAGTGCTAGAGATCCCAGAGCTAACTATGGCTACACCTTC. Translated: CSARDPRANYGYTF. The V gene is TRBV20-1, the J gene TRBJ1-2, with no clear D. Germline V gene lookup returns CDR1 DFQATT and CDR2 SNEGSKA (reference sequence). This CDR3 is built from 14 residues. V was shortened by 0 bases and J by 0 bases, with 8 bases between the two germline ends.

This clonotype has just a few counts. This chain uses TRBV9 with TRBJ1-3; the D gene is possibly TRBD1 (5 bases). V was shortened by 2 bases and J by 0 bases, with 15 bases between the two germline ends. CDR1 is SGDLS and CDR2 is YYNGEE in the germline V gene. The CDR3 runs to 17 residues. CDR3 region: CASSVGGDGFSGNTIYF. The CDR3, as DNA: TGTGCCAGCAGCGTGGGGGGGGACGGCTTCTCTGGAAACACCATATATTTT. The full variable domain, its missing parts supplied by reference TRBV9 and TRBJ1-3, is DSGVTQTPKHLITATGQRVTLRCSPRSGDLSVYWYQQSLDQGLQFLIQYYNGEERAKGNILERFSAQQFPDLHSELNLSSLELGDSALYFCASSVGGDGFSGNTIYFGEGSWLTVV.

This clonotype was counted ten times or more. CDR3 nucleotide sequence: TGTGCCAGCAGTTACCACGGGACTAGCGGGATAGAGACCCAGTACTTC. It translates to CASSYHGTSGIETQYF. This chain joins TRBV6-5 and TRBJ2-5, with 13 bases matching TRBD2. The CDR3 covers 16 residues. Germline assignment: CDR1 MNHEY and CDR2 SVGAGI. J was trimmed by 4 bases and V by 2 bases; bases with no gene match: 4.

The J gene is TRBJ1-1, the V gene TRBV7-9; D remains unclear. Germline V lookup: CDR1 SEHNR, CDR2 FQNEAQ (reference sequence). V was trimmed by 5 bases and J by 2 bases, leaving 9 bases between them. This CDR3 spans 13 amino acids. CDR3 residues: CASSKSANTEAFF. CDR3 in DNA: TGTGCCAGCAGCAAAAGCGCCAACACTGAAGCTTTCTTT.